These T cell receptor beta chains were read from a single sample in a study of early T cells in non-severe SARS-CoV-2 infection. A single record per CDR3 protein comes from TCRdb applying MiXCR to the 5' RACE reads. The sample lists around 75,000 distinct CDR3 sequences, roughly a tenth seen once, with less than 6.5% in the top ten. Material for sequencing was whole blood. The receptor set was obtained from an adult who was a healthcare worker with PCR-confirmed SARS-CoV-2 infection or an uninfected control (not recorded which). Both conserved end residues are part of each CDR3. D genes are given only for firm matches. Some rows mark clone size as missing; the rest say once, few, many or name a class of expanded clone.

clone_size	d_call	v_call	j_call	cdr3_aa	cdr3_nt
many	NA	TRBV11-2	TRBJ2-3	CASSFALSSTDTQYF	TGTGCCAGCAGCTTTGCCCTATCAAGCACAGATACGCAGTATTTT
many	TRBD2	TRBV3-1	TRBJ2-1	CASSQDHLRGLAGEQFF	TGTGCCAGCAGCCAAGATCATTTAAGGGGCCTAGCGGGTGAGCAGTTCTTC
many	NA	TRBV19	TRBJ2-3	CASSDIGGETQYF	TGTGCCAGTAGTGATATTGGTGGGGAAACGCAGTATTTT
many	NA	TRBV10-3	TRBJ1-4	CAIRGGTTNEKLFF	TGTGCCATCCGAGGGGGGACTACAAATGAAAAACTGTTTTTT
NA	NA	TRBV7-3	TRBJ2-3	CASSSHVGWADTQYF	TGTGCCAGCAGCTCCCACGTAGGGTGGGCAGATACGCAGTATTTT
many	NA	TRBV6-1	TRBJ1-6	CASSSTNSPLHF	TGTGCCAGCAGCTCTACAAATTCACCCCTCCACTTT
many	NA	TRBV29-1	TRBJ2-1	CSVANEQFF	TGCAGCGTTGCCAATGAGCAGTTCTTC
few	NA	TRBV7-4	TRBJ2-7	CASSFRDILAYEQYF	TGTGCCAGCAGCTTCCGGGACATCCTGGCCTACGAGCAGTACTTC
NA	NA	TRBV7-9	TRBJ2-2	CASSFSGQPHTGELFF	TGTGCCAGCAGCTTTTCAGGACAGCCGCACACCGGGGAGCTGTTTTTT
many	TRBD2	TRBV4-1	TRBJ2-1	CASSLAGLAGTNEQFF	TGCGCCAGCAGCCTAGCGGGACTAGCGGGTACAAATGAGCAGTTCTTC
many	NA	TRBV19	TRBJ1-2	CASSIDSGDGYGYTF	TGTGCCAGTAGTATAGATTCAGGGGACGGCTATGGCTACACCTTC
NA	NA	TRBV7-2	TRBJ2-2	CASSFSSSGELFF	TGTGCCAGCAGCTTTAGTAGCTCCGGGGAGCTGTTTTTT
once	TRBD1	TRBV29-1	TRBJ2-5	CSVERSQTGSGETQYF	TGCAGCGTGGAAAGATCCCAGACAGGGTCGGGGGAGACCCAGTACTTC
many	NA	TRBV7-9	TRBJ2-1	CASSHRSGEPNNEQFF	TGTGCCAGCAGCCACCGCTCGGGGGAACCAAACAATGAGCAGTTCTTC
NA	NA	TRBV19	TRBJ2-7	CASSIRTPAYEQYF	TGTGCCAGTAGTATCAGGACACCAGCCTACGAGCAGTACTTC
NA	NA	TRBV5-4	TRBJ1-1	CASSLARNSLEAFF	TGTGCCAGCAGCTTGGCCCGGAACAGTCTTGAAGCTTTCTTT
NA	TRBD1	TRBV7-2	TRBJ2-7	CASSLPGTGNYEQYF	TGTGCCAGCAGCCTACCTGGGACAGGCAACTACGAGCAGTACTTC
few	NA	TRBV14	TRBJ2-3	CASSQDLGSYYTDTQYF	TGTGCCAGCAGCCAAGATCTAGGCAGCTACTACACAGATACGCAGTATTTT
many	NA	TRBV3-1	TRBJ1-1	CASSQRDTKTEAFF	TGTGCCAGCAGCCAACGGGACACTAAGACTGAAGCTTTCTTT
many	TRBD1	TRBV29-1	TRBJ1-2	CSVPRGQGSGYTF	TGCAGCGTCCCACGAGGACAGGGCTCGGGCTACACCTTC
NA	NA	TRBV9	TRBJ1-2	CASSGTVLGSYGYTF	TGTGCCAGCAGCGGGACAGTTCTTGGGTCCTATGGCTACACCTTC
many	NA	TRBV7-2	TRBJ2-7	CASSLGGRNPYEQYF	TGTGCCAGCAGCTTAGGCGGACGGAACCCCTACGAGCAGTACTTC
NA	NA	TRBV12-3/TRBV12-4	TRBJ1-1	CASSLEGYKAEAFF	TGTGCCAGCAGTTTAGAGGGCTATAAGGCTGAAGCTTTCTTT
NA	NA	TRBV6-6	TRBJ1-5	CASELRQSFYSNQPQHF	TGTGCCAGCGAGTTGAGGCAGTCATTCTATAGCAATCAGCCCCAGCATTTT
many	NA	TRBV30	TRBJ2-5	CAWSVSGWQETQYF	TGTGCCTGGAGTGTTTCGGGGTGGCAGGAGACCCAGTACTTC
many	TRBD1	TRBV4-3	TRBJ2-7	CASSPRFGQGDYEQYF	TGCGCCAGCAGCCCGAGATTTGGACAGGGTGACTACGAGCAGTACTTC
NA	TRBD1	TRBV3-1	TRBJ1-6	CASSQGQGRNSPLHF	TGTGCCAGCAGCCAAGGACAGGGGAGGAATTCACCCCTCCACTTT
many	NA	TRBV6-6	TRBJ2-7	CASSYPSENYEQYF	TGTGCCAGCAGTTACCCCTCGGAAAACTACGAGCAGTACTTC